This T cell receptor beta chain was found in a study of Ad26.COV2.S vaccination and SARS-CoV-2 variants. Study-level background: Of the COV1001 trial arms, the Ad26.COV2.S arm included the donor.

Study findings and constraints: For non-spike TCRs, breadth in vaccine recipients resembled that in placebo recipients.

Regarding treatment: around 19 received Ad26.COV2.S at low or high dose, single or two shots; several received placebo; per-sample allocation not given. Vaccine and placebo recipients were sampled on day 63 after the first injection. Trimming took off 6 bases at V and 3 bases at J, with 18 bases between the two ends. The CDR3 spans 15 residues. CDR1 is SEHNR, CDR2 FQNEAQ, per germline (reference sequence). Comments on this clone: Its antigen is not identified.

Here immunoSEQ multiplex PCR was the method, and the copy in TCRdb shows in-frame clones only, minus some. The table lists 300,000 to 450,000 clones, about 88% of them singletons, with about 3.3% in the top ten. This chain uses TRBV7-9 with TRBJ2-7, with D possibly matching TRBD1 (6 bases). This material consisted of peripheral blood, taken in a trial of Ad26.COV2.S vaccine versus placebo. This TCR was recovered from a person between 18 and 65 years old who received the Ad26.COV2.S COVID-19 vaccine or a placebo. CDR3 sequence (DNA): TGTGCCAGCAGTAGAATAACCCGACAGGTCTACGAGCAGTACTTC. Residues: CASSRITRQVYEQYF.